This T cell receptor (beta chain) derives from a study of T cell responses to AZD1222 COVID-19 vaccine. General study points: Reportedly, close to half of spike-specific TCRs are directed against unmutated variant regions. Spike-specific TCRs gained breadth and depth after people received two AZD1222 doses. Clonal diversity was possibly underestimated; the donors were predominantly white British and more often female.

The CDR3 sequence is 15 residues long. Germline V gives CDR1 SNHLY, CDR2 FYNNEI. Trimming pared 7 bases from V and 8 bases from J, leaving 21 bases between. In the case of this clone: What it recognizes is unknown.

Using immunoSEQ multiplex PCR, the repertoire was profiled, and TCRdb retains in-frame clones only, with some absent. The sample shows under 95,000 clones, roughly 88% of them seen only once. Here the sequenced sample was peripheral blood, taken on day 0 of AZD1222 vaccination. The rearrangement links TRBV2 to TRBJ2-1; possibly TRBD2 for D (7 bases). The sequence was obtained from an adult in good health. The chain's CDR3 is CASNPGRGPGDEQFF. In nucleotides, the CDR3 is TGTGCCAGCAACCCCGGGCGGGGGCCGGGTGATGAGCAGTTCTTC.